What follows describes a single TCR beta chain. The antigen is not known. One entry per CDR3 protein results from TCRdb running MiXCR on the 5' RACE reads. Of a few hundred thousand distinct CDR3 sequences in the sample, 12% were seen once. The record originates from a study of identical twins. Regarding the study as a whole: Diverse VJ usage suggested most zero-insertion clonotypes were not invariant T cells. Memory repertoires showed no such pattern, whereas abundant cord blood beta clonotypes carried fewer insertions. Sequences that were beta out-of-frame showed weaker excess twin sharing.

Germline CDR1 is SGHRS and CDR2 is YFSETQ. The CDR3 totals 15 residues. V was clipped by 1 base and J by 7 bases, with 14 bases between them. This same sample was also taken into another study, of yellow fever vaccine responses in identical twins. From that paper: After vaccination, twins' T cell response reportedly seemed partly convergent, partly personalized.

This sequence was found in a woman aged 18 to 35 in good health. Sequencing was carried out using memory (CD45RO+) T cells sorted from blood. The chain combines TRBV5-1 with TRBJ2-2; perhaps D is TRBD1 or TRBD2 (6 bases each). As DNA, the CDR3 is TGCGCCAGCAGCTTGAACAGGGAGGTTAACGGGGAGCTGTTTTTT. Its translation: CASSLNREVNGELFF.